This TCR beta chain was obtained from a study of T cells in Graves' hyperthyroidism and ophthalmopathy. The junction had 11 bases not matched to a gene; V was cut back by 0 bases and J by 4 bases. CDR1 is DFQATT, CDR2 SNEGSKA, per germline (reference sequence). This CDR3 comprises 18 residues. Template material for amplifying TCR beta CDR3 regions consisted of RNA transcripts. First-round RT-PCR of the TCR CDR3 relied on the HTBI primer set. One entry per CDR3 protein results from TCRdb running MiXCR on the multiplex PCR reads. The sample yields about 560,000 distinct CDR3 sequences, approximately 14% seen once. This clonotype was found many times.

The TCR originated in a woman aged 40 to 50 with Graves' hyperthyroidism. Source material: blood. V gene TRBV20-1 combines with J gene TRBJ2-5; 13 bases align to TRBD2. The CDR3 DNA is TGCAGTGCTAGAGATTTGTCCGCGGGACTAGCGGGATCAGAGACCCAGTACTTC. Protein sequence: CSARDLSAGLAGSETQYF.